This T cell receptor (beta chain) was documented in a study of early T cells in non-severe SARS-CoV-2 infection. CDR1 is SGHAT, CDR2 FQNNGV, per germline. V gave up 3 bases and J gave up 9 bases; unmatched junction bases: 6. The CDR3 covers 14 residues. Broader study findings: Missing private and CD4 specificities, VDJdb matching favored anti-spike CD8 responses.

cDNA molecules, individually, were tagged with unique molecular identifiers. One entry per CDR3 protein results from TCRdb running MiXCR on the 5' RACE reads. Of tens of thousands of distinct CDR3 sequences in the sample, 15% were seen once. This clonotype appeared a few times. What it binds is not known. This clonotype was sampled from an adult who was a healthcare worker with PCR-confirmed SARS-CoV-2 infection or an uninfected control (not recorded which). The chain joins TRBV11-2 to TRBJ2-1, with 9 bases identical to TRBD2. Sequenced: whole blood. CDR3 nucleotides: TGTGCCAGCAGCTTCGTAGCGGGAGTGCCTGAGCAGTTCTTC. Amino acid sequence: CASSFVAGVPEQFF.